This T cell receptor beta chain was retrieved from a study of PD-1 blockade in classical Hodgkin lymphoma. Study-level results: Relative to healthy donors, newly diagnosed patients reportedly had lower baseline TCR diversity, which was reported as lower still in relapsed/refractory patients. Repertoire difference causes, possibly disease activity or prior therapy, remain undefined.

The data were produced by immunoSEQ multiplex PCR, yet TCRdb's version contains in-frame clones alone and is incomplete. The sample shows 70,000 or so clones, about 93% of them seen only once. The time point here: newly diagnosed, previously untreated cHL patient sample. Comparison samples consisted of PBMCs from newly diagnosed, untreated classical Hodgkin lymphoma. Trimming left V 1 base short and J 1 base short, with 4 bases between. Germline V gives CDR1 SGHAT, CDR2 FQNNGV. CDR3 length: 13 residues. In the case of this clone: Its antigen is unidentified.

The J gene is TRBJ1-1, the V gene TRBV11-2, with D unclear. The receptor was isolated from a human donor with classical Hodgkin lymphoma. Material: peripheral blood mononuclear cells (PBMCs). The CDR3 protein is CASSLARNTEAFF. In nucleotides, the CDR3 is TGTGCCAGCAGCTTAGCCAGGAACACTGAAGCTTTCTTT.